This T cell receptor beta chain was retrieved from a study of blood T cell repertoires in COVID-19. J lost 2 bases, V lost 6 bases, and 7 bases had no gene match. Germline V gene lookup returns CDR1 MNHEY and CDR2 SMNVEV (reference sequence). The CDR3 spans 16 residues. As handled by the study authors: Amplification from reference gene primers served as the basis for estimated nucleated cell counts. The data were produced by immunoSEQ multiplex PCR, yet TCRdb's version contains in-frame clones alone and is incomplete. V and J calls plus clone size are reproduced from that table; the DNA served to infer D and trimming. The sample includes 130,000 or so clones, around 85% of them seen just once.

This TCR derives from a woman between 50 and 59 years old who had recovered from COVID-19. Material: peripheral blood. The V and J genes are TRBV27 and TRBJ2-2, with 9 bases that match TRBD1. The CDR3: CASRSLGQGNTGELFF. As DNA, the CDR3 is TGTGCCAGCAGATCCTTGGGACAGGGAAACACCGGGGAGCTGTTTTTT.